These 30 T cell receptor beta chains originate from one sample sequenced in a study of blood T cells in healthy people across ages. A sample-barcoded 5' primer and a J-beta primer mix were used in a second PCR of roughly 6 to 11 cycles. TCRdb re-derived calls from the 5' RACE reads in MiXCR, one entry per CDR3 protein. Of about 720,000 distinct CDR3 sequences listed, 20% to 25% are singletons. Sequences were obtained from blood. Receptor source: a man aged 65 to 79 in good health.

This clonotype was found once. This may stem from a read error, because a much larger clone lies one nucleotide away. This chain joins TRBV7-2 and TRBJ1-2; D may be TRBD1 (5 bases). The ends were cut back, 6 bases at V and 8 bases at J, with 22 bases in the middle. Germline CDR1 SGHTA, CDR2 FQGNSA. The CDR3 length is 15 residues. In DNA form, the CDR3 reads TGTGCCAGCAGTTCAGGGCTCATAGGGGCTGGGGGCTACACCTTC. Translating it yields CASSSGLIGAGGYTF.

CDR3 region: CASSYSGRAGEQFF. The CDR3 coding sequence is TGTGCCAGCAGCTATAGCGGGAGGGCCGGTGAGCAGTTCTTC. The gene calls are TRBV7-9 and TRBJ2-1, with 11 bases matching TRBD2. The ends lost 4 bases at V and 9 bases at J; junction bases unmatched: 5. This CDR3 is 14 amino acids long. CDR1 SEHNR and CDR2 FQNEAQ come from the germline V gene (reference sequence). The full variable domain, in which reference TRBV7-9 and TRBJ2-1 provide the parts outside the CDR3, is DTGVSQNPRHKITKRGQNVTFRCDPISEHNRLYWYRQTLGQGPEFLTYFQNEAQLEKSRLLSDRFSAERPKGSFSTLEIQRTEQGDSAMYLCASSYSGRAGEQFFGPGTRLTVL.

This chain links TRBV21-1 with TRBJ2-1; the table's D gene call, TRBD2, was not cross checked with the DNA. TRBV21-1 is an annotated pseudogene. This CDR3 is built from 20 residues. DNA of the CDR3: TGTGCCAGCAGCAAAGAGGGCAGCCAATGCTATGAGACTAGCAAGAATGAGCAGTTCTTC. Its protein is CASSKEGSQCYETSKNEQFF.

The genes are TRBV27 and TRBJ2-5, with D possibly matching TRBD1 (5 bases). Germline V gene lookup returns CDR1 MNHEY and CDR2 SMNVEV (reference sequence). The V and J ends lost 3 bases and 4 bases respectively, with 9 bases between them. The CDR3 length is 13 residues. CDR3 nucleotides: TGTGCCAGCAGTTTTCCAGGGTTAGAGACCCAGTACTTC. It translates to CASSFPGLETQYF.

This clonotype was counted a few times. This chain connects TRBV7-9 to TRBJ2-5; unclear D gene. This CDR3 has 14 amino acids. Germline loops: CDR1 SEHNR, CDR2 FQNEAQ (reference sequence). Trimming took off 5 bases at V and 2 bases at J, with 12 bases between the two ends. In DNA, the CDR3 is TGTGCCAGCAGCCGCATAGGGATTCAAGAGACCCAGTACTTC. It encodes CASSRIGIQETQYF.

This clonotype was detected a few times. V gene TRBV12-3 or TRBV12-4 combines with J gene TRBJ1-6, with D possibly matching TRBD1 (5 bases). The CDR3 is 14 amino acids. V lost 5 bases and J 7 bases, leaving 12 bases between the germline ends. The CDR3 sequence: CASSTSGGNSPLHF. CDR3 coding DNA: TGTGCCAGCAGTACCTCCGGGGGGAATTCACCCCTCCACTTT.

The rearrangement uses TRBV4-1 and TRBJ2-1; the match to TRBD2 covers 13 bases. The junction had 12 bases not matched to a gene; V was cut back by 4 bases and J by 0 bases. CDR1 is MGHRA, CDR2 YSYEKL, per germline. The length of the CDR3 is 20 residues. The CDR3 is CASSRRPGLAGNSSYNEQFF. The CDR3 DNA sequence: TGCGCCAGCAGCCGGAGGCCGGGACTAGCGGGGAATAGCTCCTACAATGAGCAGTTCTTC.

The chain has TRBV28 and TRBJ2-5; D is perhaps TRBD1 (5 bases). The CDR3 totals 15 residues. Germline loops: CDR1 MDHEN, CDR2 SYDVKM. Trimming cost V 1 base and J 7 bases, with 16 bases left between them. CDR3 sequence reads: CASSLSAGAGLTQYF. The CDR3 DNA is TGTGCCAGCAGTTTATCAGCAGGCGCAGGGCTGACCCAGTACTTC.

The table lists this clonotype with a few counts. CDR3 nucleotides: TGTGCCAGCAGCTTGGTGGCGCGTAAGCCCAAAAACATTCAGTACTTC. This sequence encodes CASSLVARKPKNIQYF. The chain joins TRBV5-8 to TRBJ2-4; no firm D call. Germline values: CDR1 SGHTS, CDR2 YDEGEE. The CDR3 loop spans 16 amino acids. Trimming removed 0 bases at V and 2 bases at J, with 12 bases between.

This clonotype was counted between two and nine times. V and J are TRBV7-2 and TRBJ2-1; D is unresolved. Germline values: CDR1 SGHTA, CDR2 FQGNSA. The CDR3 covers 16 residues. The ends were cut back, 4 bases at V and 0 bases at J, with 13 bases in the middle. CDR3 in amino acids: CASSSFHLSSYNEQFF. As DNA, the CDR3 is TGTGCCAGCAGCTCGTTCCATTTGTCCTCCTACAATGAGCAGTTCTTC.

The V call is TRBV3-1, the J call TRBJ2-1; TRBD1 aligns across 9 bases. The DNA matches TRBJ2-7 better at its end, which makes the J call doubtful. Per germline, CDR1 LGHDT and CDR2 YNNKEL (reference sequence). This CDR3 region has 15 residues. The CDR3 loop reads CASSPLGQGPYEQYF. The CDR3 DNA reads as TGTGCCAGCAGCCCCCTGGGACAGGGACCCTACGAGCAGTACTTC.

A few counts support this clonotype. The V gene is TRBV6-6, the J gene TRBJ1-3, with a possible D match to TRBD1 (5 bases). This CDR3 region has 16 residues. Germline CDR1 reads MNHNY; CDR2 reads SVGAGI (reference sequence). Between the trimmed V and J ends, which lost 5 bases and 0 bases, there was a span of 14 bases. CDR3 bases: TGTGCCAGCAGTGCCGCGGGACGCCGCTCTGGAAACACCATATATTTT. It codes for CASSAAGRRSGNTIYF.

This clonotype was detected a few times. The genes are TRBV6-5 and TRBJ2-5; D might be TRBD1 or TRBD2, each matching 5 bases. The ends were cut back, 2 bases at V and 5 bases at J, with 15 bases in the middle. This CDR3 comprises 15 residues. Germline assignment: CDR1 MNHEY and CDR2 SVGAGI. The CDR3 sequence is CASSYRDGPRETQYF. The CDR3 nucleotides are TGTGCCAGCAGTTACCGGGACGGACCTCGGGAGACCCAGTACTTC.

This clonotype was seen a few times. The chain has TRBV20-1 and TRBJ1-2, with D uncertain. CDR1 and CDR2 (germline): DFQATT, SNEGSKA (reference sequence). Trimming left V 0 bases short and J 8 bases short, with 7 bases between. This CDR3 is built from 11 residues. DNA of the CDR3: TGCAGTGCTAGAGATGCGGGGGGCTACACCTTC. It encodes CSARDAGGYTF.

The chain carries TRBV29-1 and TRBJ1-2; possible D gene TRBD1, 5 bases. Deletions cut 5 bases from V and 6 bases from J, with 19 bases between. The germline gives CDR1 SQVTM, CDR2 ANQGSEA. The CDR3 is made up of 14 amino acids. CDR3 region: CSVKVLGGIDGYTF. For the CDR3, the DNA is TGCAGCGTTAAAGTATTGGGGGGAATCGATGGCTACACCTTC. The whole variable domain, filled in from reference TRBV29-1 and TRBJ1-2, reads SAVISQKPSRDICQRGTSLTIQCQVDSQVTMMFWYRQQPGQSLTLIATANQGSEATYESGFVIDKFPISRPNLTFSTLTVSNMSPEDSSIYLCSVKVLGGIDGYTFGSGTRLTVV.

The chain recombines TRBV6-5 with TRBJ2-7; D remains unclear. Germline V gene lookup returns CDR1 MNHEY and CDR2 SVGAGI. Trimming stripped 4 bases from V and 0 bases from J, with 7 bases between. This CDR3 is 13 amino acids long. In DNA form, the CDR3 reads TGTGCCAGCAGTTCGGACGACTCCTACGAGCAGTACTTC. As protein: CASSSDDSYEQYF.

The rearrangement joins TRBV12-3 or TRBV12-4 to TRBJ1-2; TRBD1 matches 7 bases. The CDR3 runs to 15 residues. The J segment lost 10 bases and the V segment lost 6 bases, leaving 17 bases of the junction unmatched. As DNA, the CDR3 is TGTGCCAGCAGCCAACGCGGCAGGGGGGCGTTAACCTACACCTTC. It yields the protein CASSQRGRGALTYTF.

The chain carries TRBV12-3 or TRBV12-4 and TRBJ2-1; TRBD2 matches 8 bases. Trimming removed 7 bases from V and 4 bases from J; junction bases left unmatched: 6. The CDR3 is made up of 14 amino acids. The CDR3 here is CASTPGLEYNEQFF. The CDR3 bases are TGTGCCAGCACCCCGGGACTAGAGTACAATGAGCAGTTCTTC.

This chain uses TRBV6-5 with TRBJ1-2; tentative D call: TRBD1 (5 bases). The germline V and J ends were trimmed by 8 bases and 1 base, with 11 bases remaining between them. CDR3 length equals 13 residues. Germline CDR1 is MNHEY and CDR2 is SVGAGI. Here the CDR3 reads CASAVRGNYGYTF. The DNA of the CDR3 is TGTGCCAGCGCCGTGAGGGGTAACTATGGCTACACCTTC.

This clonotype was detected a few times. The chain couples TRBV19 to TRBJ1-5, with D uncertain. The CDR3 has 13 residues. Per the germline V gene, CDR1 is LNHDA and CDR2 is SQIVND (reference sequence). Trimming removed 5 bases from V and 4 bases from J, with 9 bases in between. CDR3 residues: CASSPRPNQPQHF. Here the CDR3 DNA reads TGTGCCAGTAGTCCAAGGCCTAATCAGCCCCAGCATTTT.

V gene TRBV5-1 combines with J gene TRBJ1-2, with a tentative D call TRBD1 (6 bases). This CDR3 spans 17 amino acids. The ends were cut back, 0 bases at V and 4 bases at J, with 19 bases in the middle. Germline lookup yields CDR1 SGHRS and CDR2 YFSETQ. The CDR3 DNA follows: TGCGCCAGCAGCTTGGCGGCAGGGGCTCCTCTCCTCTATGGCTACACCTTC. This gives the protein CASSLAAGAPLLYGYTF.

About this clonotype itself: One end of the junction is discordant with germline, which a read error may explain. The CDR3 DNA reads as TGTGCCAGAAGTGAAGCTGGGGCCTCCTACGAGCAGTACTTC. Translating gives CARSEAGASYEQYF. The rearrangement uses TRBV6-1 and TRBJ2-7; tentatively, D is TRBD1 (5 bases). The CDR3 is 14 amino acids. Per germline, CDR1 MNHNS and CDR2 SASEGT.

The chain couples TRBV3-1 to TRBJ1-4; unclear D gene. Germline V gives CDR1 LGHDT, CDR2 YNNKEL (reference sequence). Trimming removed 5 bases from V and 5 bases from J, with 9 bases in between. There are 13 residues in the CDR3. The CDR3 DNA follows: TGTGCCAGCAGCGTCTGGGGAAATGAAAAACTGTTTTTT. Translating it yields CASSVWGNEKLFF. The whole variable domain, filled in from reference TRBV3-1 and TRBJ1-4, reads DTAVSQTPKYLVTQMGNDKSIKCEQNLGHDTMYWYKQDSKKFLKIMFSYNNKELIINETVPNRFSPKSPDKAHLNLHINSLELGDSAVYFCASSVWGNEKLFFGSGTQLSVL.

This chain connects TRBV27 to TRBJ1-3; D is undetermined. The CDR3 spans 13 residues. V was shortened by 6 bases and J by 3 bases, with 9 bases between the two germline ends. Germline V gene sequence: CDR1 MNHEY, CDR2 SMNVEV (reference sequence). The CDR3 sequence is CASRLGVGNTIYF. As DNA, the CDR3 is TGTGCCAGCAGACTTGGGGTTGGAAACACCATATATTTT.

This sequence joins TRBV6-5 and TRBJ2-5; 9 bases line up with TRBD2. V lost 0 bases to trimming and J lost 5 bases; unmatched junction nucleotides: 1. The CDR3 length is 14 residues. The germline V gene encodes CDR1 MNHEY and CDR2 SVGAGI. The CDR3: CASSYSGLAETQYF. CDR3 nucleotide sequence: TGTGCCAGCAGTTACTCAGGACTAGCGGAGACCCAGTACTTC.

This clonotype appeared a few times. The chain is built from TRBV29-1 and TRBJ2-1, with 8 bases lining up with TRBD2. CDR3 length: 17 residues. CDR1 is SQVTM and CDR2 is ANQGSEA in the germline V gene. With V trimmed by 4 bases and J by 5 bases, 16 bases remained unmatched. CDR3: CSVVGGLTSVGHNEQFF. The CDR3 DNA follows: TGCAGCGTTGTGGGAGGTCTGACTAGCGTGGGGCACAATGAGCAGTTCTTC.

This chain joins TRBV12-3 or TRBV12-4 and TRBJ1-1; TRBD1 is a possible D gene (5 bases). V was trimmed by 5 bases and J by 3 bases, leaving 28 bases between them. The CDR3 has 19 amino acids. The CDR3 reads CASSTPTDSHYRRDTEAFF. The CDR3 DNA is TGTGCCAGCAGTACTCCTACCGACAGTCACTACCGACGGGACACTGAAGCTTTCTTT.

This clonotype was seen more than once but under ten times. CDR3 region: CATSVGEVNYGYTF. The CDR3 bases are TGTGCCACCAGTGTCGGCGAGGTAAACTATGGCTACACCTTC. The chain carries TRBV24-1 and TRBJ1-2; no clear D gene. V lost 5 bases and J 2 bases, leaving 11 bases between the germline ends. Germline-derived CDR1 and CDR2 are KGHDR and SFDVKD. CDR3 length: 14 amino acids.

This clonotype was seen more than once but under ten times. The chain joins TRBV5-1 to TRBJ2-5, with TRBD1 as a possible D gene (5 bases). V lost 3 bases, J lost 2 bases, and 17 bases lay in between. The germline CDR1 and CDR2 sequences are SGHRS and YFSETQ. The length of the CDR3 is 16 residues. The CDR3 nucleotides read TGCGCCAGCAGCTCGGCTTGGGGCCTCTCACAAGAGACCCAGTACTTC. Encoded protein: CASSSAWGLSQETQYF.

V usage is TRBV19 and J usage is TRBJ2-1, with 7 positions matching TRBD1. From germline, CDR1 is LNHDA and CDR2 SQIVND (reference sequence). The ends lost 1 base at V and 3 bases at J; junction bases unmatched: 6. CDR3 length equals 16 residues. As DNA, the CDR3 is TGTGCCAGTAGTATAGTGGAGGCAGGGGGCTACAATGAGCAGTTCTTC. This sequence encodes CASSIVEAGGYNEQFF.